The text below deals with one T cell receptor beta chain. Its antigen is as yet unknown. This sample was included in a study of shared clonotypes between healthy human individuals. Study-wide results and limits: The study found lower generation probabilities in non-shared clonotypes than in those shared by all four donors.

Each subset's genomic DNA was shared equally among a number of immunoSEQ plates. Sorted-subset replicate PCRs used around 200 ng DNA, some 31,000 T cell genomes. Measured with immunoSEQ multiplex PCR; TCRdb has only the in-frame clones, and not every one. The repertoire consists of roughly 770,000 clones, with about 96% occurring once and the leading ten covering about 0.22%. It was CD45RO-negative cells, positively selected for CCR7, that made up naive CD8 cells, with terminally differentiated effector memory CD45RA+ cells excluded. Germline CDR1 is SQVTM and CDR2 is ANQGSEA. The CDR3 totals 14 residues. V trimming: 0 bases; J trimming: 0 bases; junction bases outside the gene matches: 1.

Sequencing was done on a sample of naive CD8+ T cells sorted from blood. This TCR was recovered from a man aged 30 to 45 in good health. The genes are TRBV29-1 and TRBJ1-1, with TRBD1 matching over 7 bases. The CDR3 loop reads CSVEETGLNTEAFF. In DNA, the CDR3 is TGCAGCGTTGAAGAGACAGGGTTGAACACTGAAGCTTTCTTT.